What follows are 20 T cell receptor beta chains derived from one specimen sequenced in a study of human T cells and chemical hapten exposure. Time point: patch test 2, 6 weeks after DPC sensitization. Treatment in this sample: therapeutic diphenylcyclopropenone sensitization with weekly scalp DPC. TCRdb passed the RACE reads through MiXCR, listing each CDR3 protein once. This repertoire shows tens of thousands of distinct CDR3 sequences, approximately 9% found once; its top ten account for nearly 3.5%. The sequences come from whole blood, collected in connection with sensitization to the hapten diphenylcyclopropenone (DPC). The receptor set was obtained from a woman aged 45-60 years with alopecia areata. Some clones in this sample may be carry-over from other donors' samples.

The CDR3 here is CASNPPKGLAVLETQYF. CDR3 bases: TGTGCCAGCAACCCTCCCAAAGGACTAGCGGTTTTGGAGACCCAGTACTTC. The chain employs TRBV6-1 and TRBJ2-5, with 10 bases identical to TRBD2. The germline CDR1 and CDR2 sequences are MNHNS and SASEGT. The CDR3 is made up of 17 amino acids. After removal of 7 bases from V and 5 bases from J, the junction contained 16 bases not matched to a gene.

The chain is built from TRBV7-9 and TRBJ1-5, with 9 bases that match TRBD1. With 1 base clipped from V and 7 bases from J, the junction kept 8 bases outside the gene matches. Per germline, CDR1 SEHNR and CDR2 FQNEAQ (reference sequence). The CDR3 extends over 16 amino acids. The CDR3 here is CASSLGTTGGGQPQHF. The CDR3, as DNA: TGTGCCAGCAGCTTAGGGACCACAGGGGGCGGACAGCCCCAGCATTTT.

This clonotype has only a few counts. This chain connects TRBV27 to TRBJ2-7, with D unresolved. Trimming left V 6 bases short and J 3 bases short, with 15 bases between. The CDR3 is 14 amino acids. Germline V gene lookup returns CDR1 MNHEY and CDR2 SMNVEV (reference sequence). The DNA of the CDR3 is TGTGCCAGCAGATTTACAGATAGAGTCTACGAGCAGTACTTC. This encodes CASRFTDRVYEQYF.

In this sample, this clonotype turned up a few times. J is TRBJ1-1 and V is TRBV10-1; D not certain. Germline values: CDR1 WNHNN, CDR2 SYGVQD (reference sequence). There are 13 residues in the CDR3. V lost 0 bases and J lost 7, with 9 bases in between. The CDR3 DNA reads as TGCGCCAGCAGTGAGTCTTCCCGGGGTGAAGCTTTCTTT. It codes for CASSESSRGEAFF.

In this sample, this clonotype turned up a few times. The genes are TRBV28 and TRBJ2-3; possibly TRBD2 for D (5 bases). CDR3 length: 14 residues. Germline V gene data show CDR1 as MDHEN and CDR2 as SYDVKM. V gave up 3 bases and J gave up 3 bases, with 10 bases separating them. CDR3 protein: CASSLEERTDTQYF. The CDR3 nucleotides read TGTGCCAGCAGTTTGGAGGAAAGGACAGATACGCAGTATTTT.

This clonotype occurred many times. The chain uses TRBV3-1 and TRBJ1-1, with D unresolved. CDR1 and CDR2 (germline): LGHDT, YNNKEL (reference sequence). Between the trimmed V and J ends, which lost 1 base and 1 base, there was a span of 7 bases. There are 14 residues in the CDR3. CDR3 coding DNA: TGTGCCAGCAGCCAAGGGCACCGGAACACTGAAGCTTTCTTT. This translates into CASSQGHRNTEAFF.

This clonotype was found a few times. The chain recombines TRBV6-2 or TRBV6-3 with TRBJ2-7; 7 bases agree with TRBD1. V lost 0 bases to trimming and J lost 1 base; unmatched junction nucleotides: 9. CDR3 length: 17 amino acids. Germline CDR1 MNHEY, CDR2 SVGEGT. This CDR3 is CASSYSKDRDGSYEQYF. CDR3 coding DNA: TGTGCCAGCAGTTACTCGAAAGACAGGGACGGGTCCTACGAGCAGTACTTC.

With respect to this clonotype: An end of the junction differs from the germline gene, which may be a read error. CDR3 amino acids: CASSLWPYHVF. In DNA form, the CDR3 reads TGTGCCAGCAGTTTGTGGCCCTATCACGTCTTC. The chain has TRBV12-3 or TRBV12-4 and TRBJ2-1; no firm D call. The length of the CDR3 is 11 residues.

This clonotype was observed a handful of times. This chain uses TRBV18 with TRBJ2-7, with 7 bases lining up with TRBD2. The CDR3 covers 15 residues. V lost 4 bases and J lost 1; bases outside the gene matches: 7. Looked up from germline, CDR1 is KGHSH and CDR2 is LQKENI. CDR3 residues: CASSLNNGGSYEQYF. The CDR3 DNA is TGTGCCAGCTCACTAAATAACGGGGGGTCCTACGAGCAGTACTTC. The full variable domain, completed using reference TRBV18 and TRBJ2-7, is NAGVMQNPRHLVRRRGQEARLRCSPMKGHSHVYWYRQLPEEGLKFMVYLQKENIIDESGMPKERFSAEFPKEGPSILRIQQVVRGDSAAYFCASSLNNGGSYEQYFGPGTRLTVT.

This clonotype has just a few counts. The chain employs TRBV6-1 and TRBJ2-3; 7 positions agree with TRBD2. Germline values: CDR1 MNHNS, CDR2 SASEGT. Trimming at V came to 11 bases and at J to 4 bases, leaving 12 bases not matched to a gene. There are 14 residues in the CDR3. CDR3 residues: CAGGGGEGADTQYF. CDR3 DNA: TGTGCCGGCGGGGGAGGAGAAGGGGCAGATACGCAGTATTTT.

There are a few counts of this clonotype. The J gene is TRBJ2-3, the V gene TRBV2; perhaps TRBD2 as D (6 bases). CDR1 is SNHLY and CDR2 is FYNNEI in the germline V gene. Trimming cost V 8 bases and J 3 bases, with 24 bases left between them. The CDR3 extends over 17 amino acids. As DNA, the CDR3 is TGTGCCAGCTTTGGATGGGGGGACCGTCCTTTGACAGATACGCAGTATTTT. Its translation: CASFGWGDRPLTDTQYF.

The CDR3 bases are TGTGCCAGCAGTTCCATGACTAGTCTCGGGCAGTACTTC. This gives the protein CASSSMTSLGQYF. This chain joins TRBV6-2 or TRBV6-3 and TRBJ2-7; maybe TRBD2 (6 bases). CDR3 length: 13 amino acids. CDR1 MNHEY and CDR2 SVGEGT come from the germline V gene. The V and J ends lost 4 bases and 9 bases respectively, with 16 bases between them.

This clonotype was picked up many times. This chain connects TRBV19 to TRBJ1-1, with D possibly matching TRBD1 (5 bases). Germline CDR1 and CDR2: LNHDA and SQIVND (reference sequence). The CDR3 is made up of 16 amino acids. V shed 1 base and J shed 11 bases, with 23 bases lying between them. In DNA form, the CDR3 reads TGTGCCAGTAGTATAGGAGGGGAGCTTAAGAGCCATTGGGCTTTCTTT. Residues: CASSIGGELKSHWAFF.

This clonotype was picked up a small number of times. The CDR3 region has the DNA TGTGCCACCAGCACCTGGGGTCTCTCAACTGAAGCTTTCTTT. Translation gives CATSTWGLSTEAFF. This sequence joins TRBV15 and TRBJ1-1, with D unresolved. This CDR3 has 14 amino acids. CDR1 is LNHNV, CDR2 YYDKDF, per germline (reference sequence). The V end lost 4 bases, the J end lost 5 bases, and 14 bases lay between the germline ends.

This chain uses TRBV28 with TRBJ2-5, with D possibly TRBD2 on 6 matching bases. The germline V gene encodes CDR1 MDHEN and CDR2 SYDVKM. CDR3 length: 14 amino acids. The ends were cut back, 5 bases at V and 2 bases at J, with 12 bases in the middle. In nucleotides, the CDR3 is TGTGCCAGCAGTCCCGTAGCGGAACAAGAGACCCAGTACTTC. Its protein product is CASSPVAEQETQYF.

This clonotype was seen repeatedly, ten times or more. The chain has TRBV6-2 or TRBV6-3 and TRBJ1-1, with TRBD1 identical over 7 bases. V trimming: 6 bases; J trimming: 2 bases; junction bases outside the gene matches: 6. Per the germline V gene, CDR1 is MNHEY and CDR2 is SVGEGT. The CDR3 length is 14 residues. Here the CDR3 DNA reads TGTGCCAGCAGGCCAGGGGGTCCAAACACTGAAGCTTTCTTT. Translating gives CASRPGGPNTEAFF.

This clonotype was counted a few times. This chain uses TRBV6-2 or TRBV6-3 with TRBJ2-1; D is possibly TRBD1 or TRBD2 (5 bases each). Germline V lookup: CDR1 MNHEY, CDR2 SVGEGT. The CDR3 spans 14 residues. Trimming cost V 11 bases and J 7 bases, with 21 bases left between them. This chain's CDR3 is CASRGGPADNEQFF. The CDR3 nucleotides read TGTGCCTCCCGGGGCGGGCCTGCTGATAATGAGCAGTTCTTC.

This clonotype was observed many times. The chain combines TRBV6-5 with TRBJ1-1; 7 positions agree with TRBD1. After removal of 5 bases from V and 4 bases from J, the junction contained 4 bases not matched to a gene. In germline, CDR1 is MNHEY, CDR2 SVGAGI. This CDR3 is 13 amino acids long. The CDR3 reads CASSVSGGTEAFF. CDR3 DNA: TGTGCCAGCAGTGTATCAGGGGGCACTGAAGCTTTCTTT.

This clonotype was counted only a few times. The V call is TRBV27, the J call TRBJ2-7, with D perhaps assigned TRBD1 or TRBD2 (5 bases each). The ends were cut back, 6 bases at V and 2 bases at J, with 14 bases in the middle. The CDR3 runs 14 residues. Germline lookup yields CDR1 MNHEY and CDR2 SMNVEV (reference sequence). The CDR3 is CASSRRDGAYEQYF. Here the CDR3 DNA reads TGTGCCAGCAGCCGCCGGGACGGAGCCTACGAGCAGTACTTC.

There are a few counts of this clonotype. CDR3 DNA: TGTGCCAGCAGTTCGCGGGGGGTGAATTACAATGAGCAGTTCTTC. Amino acid sequence: CASSSRGVNYNEQFF. This chain joins TRBV12-3 or TRBV12-4 and TRBJ2-1; 8 nucleotides match TRBD2. The CDR3 has 15 residues. Trimming took 4 bases from V and 4 from J; bases not matched to a gene: 6.